Listed below are T cell receptor beta chains from one sample, sequenced in a study of blood T cells in healthy people across ages. TCRdb independently ran MiXCR on the 5' RACE reads; one entry per CDR3 protein. Of over 1,500,000 distinct CDR3 sequences detected, 30% to 40% appear once; the ten largest clones hold 20% to 25%. The sequenced material came from blood. The receptors were sampled from a human donor in good health. CDR3s leave out the opening cysteine and the closing phenylalanine or tryptophan.

cdr3_length,j_call,v_call,cdr3_aa
11,TRBJ1-2,TRBV5-6,ASGWGHFGGYT
14,TRBJ1-1,TRBV6-6,ASSCSGDSENTEAF
12,TRBJ2-7,TRBV20-1,SATGDGLFYEQY
13,TRBJ2-7,TRBV2,ASRQELGGSYEQY
11,TRBJ2-7,TRBV20-1,SSRGRLSYEQY
12,.,TRBV6-2/TRBV6-3,ASSSRAPGDEQY
12,TRBJ2-5,TRBV4-1,ASSPQAVGETQY
10,TRBJ1-2,TRBV20-1,SVREVGEGYT
13,TRBJ2-5,TRBV4-1,ASSQDAGGLKTQY
12,TRBJ1-2,TRBV20-1,SARDQPDRGYHT